Below are 27 T cell receptor beta chains sequenced from a single sample in a study of blood T cell repertoires in COVID-19. The assay was immunoSEQ multiplex PCR, and TCRdb's table has in-frame clones only and misses some. The repertoire holds under 100,000 clones, with 75% to 90% as singletons. The sequenced sample was peripheral blood. The source of these receptors is a male donor with acute or convalescent COVID-19.

The V and J genes are TRBV7-9 and TRBJ1-1; 7 positions agree with TRBD1. The CDR3 is made up of 15 amino acids. Losses at the gene ends were 5 bases for V and 0 bases for J; bases not matched to a gene: 6. The V gene's germline CDR1 is SEHNR and CDR2 FQNEAQ (reference sequence). CDR3 in DNA: TGTGCCAGCAGCCCACGGACAGGAGTGAACACTGAAGCTTTCTTT. Translated, it gives CASSPRTGVNTEAFF.

This rearrangement joins TRBV9 to TRBJ1-3; no definite D call. Germline-derived CDR1 and CDR2 are SGDLS and YYNGEE. Trimming took 0 bases from V and 0 from J, leaving 7 bases between them. CDR3 length equals 15 residues. CDR3 DNA: TGTGCCAGCAGCGTAGTAGATGGCTCTGGAAACACCATATATTTT. It is translated as CASSVVDGSGNTIYF.

The CDR3, as DNA: TGTGCCAGTAGTATAGGGTCAGTTAGCAATCAGCCCCAGCATTTT. This translates into CASSIGSVSNQPQHF. This rearrangement joins TRBV19 to TRBJ1-5; no clear D. Between the trimmed V and J ends, which lost 1 base and 0 bases, there was a span of 7 bases. CDR3 length equals 15 residues. Per the germline V gene, CDR1 is LNHDA and CDR2 is SQIVND (reference sequence).

The chain employs TRBV7-2 and TRBJ1-4; D ambiguous. The germline V and J ends were trimmed by 5 bases and 0 bases, with 16 bases remaining between them. Germline CDR1 and CDR2: SGHTA and FQGNSA. CDR3 length: 17 amino acids. CDR3 nucleotide sequence: TGTGCCAGCAGCCTCAGTGGGCAGCATGCAACTAATGAAAAACTGTTTTTT. This translates into CASSLSGQHATNEKLFF.

The chain couples TRBV5-1 to TRBJ2-5; D is perhaps TRBD1 (5 bases). The CDR3 contains 16 residues. Trimming pared 2 bases from V and 4 bases from J, leaving 18 bases between. Germline assignment: CDR1 SGHRS and CDR2 YFSETQ. Here the CDR3 reads CASSLGRASPGETQYF. CDR3 bases: TGCGCCAGCAGCTTAGGCAGGGCGTCTCCGGGAGAGACCCAGTACTTC.

The chain couples TRBV6-2 or TRBV6-3 to TRBJ1-5; TRBD1 is a possible D gene (5 bases). V was trimmed by 5 bases and J by 9 bases, leaving 14 bases between them. This CDR3 contains 13 residues. Germline V gene data show CDR1 as MNHEY and CDR2 as SVGEGT. The CDR3 reads CASSRTRTRPQHF. In DNA, the CDR3 is TGTGCCAGCAGTAGGACAAGGACGAGGCCCCAGCATTTT.

This clone showed up just once. The V call is TRBV6-5, the J call TRBJ1-5, with a tentative D call TRBD1 (5 bases). The CDR3 has 15 amino acids. CDR1 MNHEY and CDR2 SVGAGI come from the germline V gene. V lost 7 bases to trimming and J lost 7 bases, with 20 bases between them. The chain's CDR3 is CASTINRGVQQPQHF. As DNA, the CDR3 is TGTGCCAGCACCATAAACCGGGGGGTGCAACAGCCCCAGCATTTT.

The chain joins TRBV6-6 to TRBJ2-7, with D perhaps TRBD2 (6 bases). In germline, CDR1 is MNHNY, CDR2 SVGAGI (reference sequence). This CDR3 is built from 14 residues. Trimming took off 0 bases at V and 1 base at J, with 7 bases between the two ends. The DNA for the CDR3 is TGTGCCAGCAGTTACTCCGGGGGATCCTACGAGCAGTACTTC. Translating it yields CASSYSGGSYEQYF.

This clone came up once. J is TRBJ2-2 and V is TRBV5-1, with D hard to call. The V end was cut by 6 bases, the J end by 4 bases, with 16 bases between. The CDR3 spans 15 residues. The germline gives CDR1 SGHRS, CDR2 YFSETQ. The CDR3 loop reads CASTRTTYTTGELFF. The CDR3 region has the DNA TGCGCCAGCACTCGAACCACCTATACCACCGGGGAGCTGTTTTTT.

V and J are TRBV30 and TRBJ2-1; 11 bases align to TRBD2. Germline CDR1 and CDR2: GTSNPN and SVGIG (reference sequence). This CDR3 is 17 amino acids long. V lost 1 base, J lost 2 bases, and 7 bases stayed unmatched. CDR3 DNA: TGTGCCTGGAGTGGGATTGGACTAGCGGGTACCTACAATGAGCAGTTCTTC. Translation gives CAWSGIGLAGTYNEQFF.

The CDR3 nucleotides are TGTGCCAGCTCACTACAGGGTAGAGACTATGGCTACACCTTC. The encoded protein is CASSLQGRDYGYTF. The chain recombines TRBV18 with TRBJ1-2; perhaps TRBD1 as D (6 bases). Germline V gene lookup returns CDR1 KGHSH and CDR2 LQKENI. The CDR3 runs 14 residues. V was trimmed by 4 bases and J by 3 bases, leaving 12 bases between them.

The gene calls are TRBV5-4 and TRBJ2-2, with 7 nucleotides matching TRBD2. Trimming cost V 0 bases and J 5 bases; bases outside gene matches: 4. Germline loops: CDR1 SGHNT, CDR2 YYREEE (reference sequence). This CDR3 comprises 15 residues. The CDR3 loop reads CASSLGGRETGELFF. The CDR3 DNA reads as TGTGCCAGCAGCTTGGGGGGGAGGGAGACCGGGGAGCTGTTTTTT.

The rearrangement joins TRBV2 to TRBJ1-6; D is unresolved. Deletions cut 6 bases from V and 9 bases from J, with 12 bases between. This CDR3 is built from 13 residues. The germline CDR1 and CDR2 sequences are SNHLY and FYNNEI. CDR3 sequence (DNA): TGTGCCAGCAGAAGTGGTTTCGGTTCACCCCTCCACTTT. Its translation: CASRSGFGSPLHF.

This chain connects TRBV28 to TRBJ1-5, with D tentatively TRBD1 (6 bases). This CDR3 has 14 residues. V was clipped by 6 bases and J by 1 base, with 10 bases between them. The germline gives CDR1 MDHEN, CDR2 SYDVKM. The CDR3 DNA reads as TGTGCCAGCAGACAGGGAGGGAGCAATCAGCCCCAGCATTTT. Translated: CASRQGGSNQPQHF.

This clone appeared once. The chain recombines TRBV5-6 with TRBJ1-5, with unresolved D. V shed 6 bases and J shed 1 base, with 14 bases lying between them. Germline values: CDR1 SGHDT, CDR2 YYEEEE. The CDR3 has 15 residues. Here the CDR3 reads CASTQGRESNQPQHF. Here the CDR3 DNA reads TGTGCCAGCACCCAAGGGCGGGAGAGCAATCAGCCCCAGCATTTT. Together with reference TRBV5-6 and TRBJ1-5, the CDR3 gives the full variable domain: DAGVTQSPTHLIKTRGQQVTLRCSPKSGHDTVSWYQQALGQGPQFIFQYYEEEERQRGNFPDRFSGHQFPNYSSELNVNALLLGDSALYLCASTQGRESNQPQHFGDGTRLSIL.

This chain joins TRBV7-9 and TRBJ2-5, with D perhaps matching TRBD2 (7 bases). This CDR3 is 15 amino acids long. The V gene's germline CDR1 is SEHNR and CDR2 FQNEAQ (reference sequence). Trimming took off 0 bases at V and 1 base at J, with 9 bases between the two ends. CDR3 amino acids: CASSLARGGQETQYF. In DNA form, the CDR3 reads TGTGCCAGCAGCTTAGCAAGGGGGGGCCAAGAGACCCAGTACTTC.

The V and J genes are TRBV19 and TRBJ1-3; D remains ambiguous. V gave up 3 bases and J gave up 4 bases, with 10 bases separating them. This CDR3 is built from 14 residues. Germline V CDR1 and CDR2: LNHDA, SQIVND (reference sequence). The CDR3 sequence: CASSILDGGNTIYF. The CDR3 DNA reads as TGTGCCAGTAGTATTCTCGACGGGGGAAACACCATATATTTT.

This chain uses TRBV5-8 with TRBJ2-1; no firm D call. Germline V gene sequence: CDR1 SGHTS, CDR2 YDEGEE. The CDR3 is made up of 15 amino acids. Trimming removed 4 bases from V and 1 base from J, with 12 bases in between. For the CDR3, the DNA is TGTGCCAGCAGCGCCGCTCCACAATCCTACAATGAGCAGTTCTTC. This translates into CASSAAPQSYNEQFF.

A few counts support this clone. This chain uses TRBV5-5 with TRBJ1-2; no reliable D call. The CDR3 covers 13 residues. The V and J ends lost 2 bases and 2 bases respectively, with 7 bases between them. Germline V lookup: CDR1 SGHKS, CDR2 YYEKEE (reference sequence). The CDR3 loop is CASSFQANYGYTF. CDR3 in DNA: TGTGCCAGCAGCTTTCAGGCCAACTATGGCTACACCTTC.

This chain links TRBV6-6 with TRBJ1-4, with 8 bases identical to TRBD1. Looked up from germline, CDR1 is MNHNY and CDR2 is SVGAGI (reference sequence). This CDR3 region has 14 residues. Trimming took 5 bases from V and 5 from J; bases not matched to a gene: 4. The CDR3 loop reads CASSPGTGNEKLFF. The CDR3 bases are TGTGCCAGCAGTCCCGGGACAGGCAATGAAAAACTGTTTTTT.

The rearrangement joins TRBV30 to TRBJ1-3; D remains unclear. V gave up 2 bases and J gave up 0 bases, with 8 bases separating them. The CDR3 loop spans 14 amino acids. Germline CDR1 GTSNPN, CDR2 SVGIG (reference sequence). CDR3 protein: CAWSTAGSGNTIYF. In DNA, the CDR3 is TGTGCCTGGAGTACCGCAGGCTCTGGAAACACCATATATTTT.

CDR3 DNA: TGTGCCAGCAGTCCTGTTACTCGGAACACTGAAGCTTTCTTT. This translates into CASSPVTRNTEAFF. The chain links TRBV16 to TRBJ1-1; D gene uncertain. Germline lookup yields CDR1 KGHSY and CDR2 FQNENV. This CDR3 is 14 amino acids long. V was shortened by 6 bases and J by 1 base, with 12 bases between the two germline ends. The whole variable domain, filled in from reference TRBV16 and TRBJ1-1, reads GEEVAQTPKHLVRGEGQKAKLYCAPIKGHSYVFWYQQVLKNEFKFLISFQNENVFDETGMPKERFSAKCLPNSPCSLEIQATKLEDSAVYFCASSPVTRNTEAFFGQGTRLTVV.

The V call is TRBV7-2, the J call TRBJ1-3; D perhaps matches TRBD1 (5 bases). The CDR3 extends over 15 amino acids. Trimming shortened V by 0 bases and J by 2 bases, and 8 bases separated the two germline ends. Germline V lookup: CDR1 SGHTA, CDR2 FQGNSA. The CDR3 protein is CASSLAPGPGNTIYF. The CDR3 coding sequence is TGTGCCAGCAGCTTAGCTCCAGGGCCTGGAAACACCATATATTTT.

The rearrangement links TRBV5-4 to TRBJ2-2; 7 nucleotides agree with TRBD1. Germline V gene lookup returns CDR1 SGHNT and CDR2 YYREEE (reference sequence). The CDR3 spans 16 residues. The junction had 5 bases not matched to a gene; V was cut back by 0 bases and J by 3 bases. The CDR3 DNA sequence: TGTGCCAGCAGCTTGGCTACAGGGGCGGACACCGGGGAGCTGTTTTTT. Its translation: CASSLATGADTGELFF. The full variable domain, completed using reference TRBV5-4 and TRBJ2-2, is ETGVTQSPTHLIKTRGQQVTLRCSSQSGHNTVSWYQQALGQGPQFIFQYYREEENGRGNFPPRFSGLQFPNYSSELNVNALELDDSALYLCASSLATGADTGELFFGEGSRLTVL.

The genes are TRBV7-2 and TRBJ2-7; 14 positions agree with TRBD2. CDR1 and CDR2 (germline): SGHTA, FQGNSA. The CDR3 has 17 amino acids. With 6 bases clipped from V and 2 bases from J, the junction kept 9 bases outside the gene matches. In DNA, the CDR3 is TGTGCCAGCAGATCGGGACTAGCGGGGGAGAAAACCTACGAGCAGTACTTC. It translates to CASRSGLAGEKTYEQYF.

The chain links TRBV7-9 to TRBJ2-5, with 8 nucleotides matching TRBD1. The trim removed 2 bases at V and 4 bases at J, leaving 0 bases unmatched. Germline-derived CDR1 and CDR2 are SEHNR and FQNEAQ (reference sequence). CDR3 length: 13 amino acids. The CDR3 spells CASSLQGAETQYF. In DNA, the CDR3 is TGTGCCAGCAGCTTACAGGGGGCAGAGACCCAGTACTTC.

In its sample, this clone was seen a few times. The chain recombines TRBV2 with TRBJ2-1; 14 bases map to TRBD2. This CDR3 region has 17 residues. With 5 bases clipped from V and 9 bases from J, the junction kept 12 bases outside the gene matches. Germline V gene lookup returns CDR1 SNHLY and CDR2 FYNNEI. The CDR3 DNA is TGTGCCAGCAGTTTGGGACTAGCGGGGGAAGGGTCTCGTGAGCAGTTCTTC. Protein product: CASSLGLAGEGSREQFF. Supplemented by reference TRBV2 and TRBJ2-1, the full variable domain reads EPEVTQTPSHQVTQMGQEVILRCVPISNHLYFYWYRQILGQKVEFLVSFYNNEISEKSEIFDDQFSVERPDGSNFTLKIRSTKLEDSAMYFCASSLGLAGEGSREQFFGPGTRLTVL.